This is a list of T cell receptor beta chains from one sample in a study of T cells in Graves' hyperthyroidism and ophthalmopathy. MiXCR was run by TCRdb on the multiplex PCR reads, yielding one entry per CDR3 protein. The sample has a few hundred thousand distinct CDR3 sequences, under 60% seen once. Sequenced: peripheral blood or thyroid tissue (not recorded which). These receptors all come from a woman in her late teens or twenties with Graves' hyperthyroidism. The CDR3 runs from the conserved cysteine through the conserved F or W. D genes are given only for firm matches. Some rows mark clone size as missing; the rest say once, few, many or name a class of expanded clone.

V gene,J gene,D gene,clone size,CDR3 DNA,CDR3 protein
TRBV11-1,TRBJ1-2,NA,NA,TGTGCCAGCAGCCCGATGGGTACTAGCGGGGGGTCCTATGGCTACACCTTC,CASSPMGTSGGSYGYTF
TRBV4-1,TRBJ2-3,NA,NA,TGCGCCAGCAGCCTGAGGAGGGTGGAAGATACGCAGTATTTT,CASSLRRVEDTQYF
TRBV20-1,TRBJ1-1,NA,many,TGCAGTGCTACCCATTGGGGCAGTAAGAACACTGAAGCTTTCTTT,CSATHWGSKNTEAFF
TRBV29-1,TRBJ2-7,NA,NA,TGCAGCACTCTTGGGACTGAGCAGTACTTC,CSTLGTEQYF
TRBV11-3,TRBJ2-1,TRBD2,few,TGTGCCAGCAGCCGCCGGACTAGCGACTCCTACAATGAGCAGTTCTTC,CASSRRTSDSYNEQFF
TRBV7-9,TRBJ2-2,NA,NA,TGTGCCAGCAGCGGGGGGTTTTTT,CASSGGFF
TRBV10-3,TRBJ2-2,TRBD1,many,TGTGCCAACAGGGGAGCGAACACCGGGGAGCTGTTTTTT,CANRGANTGELFF
TRBV20-1,TRBJ2-5,NA,NA,TGCAGTGCTAGAGATCTGGGCGGGGTCCAAGAGACCCAGTACTTC,CSARDLGGVQETQYF
TRBV6-1,TRBJ1-5,NA,NA,TGTGCCAGCACCCCGCGACAAGATGGCAATCAGCCCCAGCATTTT,CASTPRQDGNQPQHF
TRBV5-1,TRBJ2-2,NA,many,TGCGCCAGCAGCCCCAGCCGGAGGCGGGCTTCCGGGGAGCTGTTTTTT,CASSPSRRRASGELFF
TRBV7-9,TRBJ1-1,TRBD1,NA,TGTGCCAGCACCCACCGCGCCCGACAGGGGGAGAACACTGAAGCTTTCTTT,CASTHRARQGENTEAFF
TRBV12-5,TRBJ1-2,NA,many,TGTGCTAGTACTTCAGACTCGCGACGGAGCTATGGCTACACCTTC,CASTSDSRRSYGYTF
TRBV7-2,TRBJ2-5,TRBD1,NA,TGTGCCAGCAGCCAAGAAACAGGGGCCAGCGGCGGAGAGACCCAGTACTTC,CASSQETGASGGETQYF
TRBV4-1,TRBJ2-2,NA,many,TGCGCCAGCAGCCTCAGGGGCATCGCGAACACCGGGGAGCTGTTTTTT,CASSLRGIANTGELFF
TRBV18,TRBJ1-1,NA,NA,TGTGCCAGCTCACCGGAACAGGGTTGGGTTACTGAAGCTTCCTTT,CASSPEQGWVTEASF
TRBV6-6,TRBJ1-5,TRBD1,many,TGTGCCAGCAGCCCTGGGACAGGGAGGCAGCCCCAGCATTTT,CASSPGTGRQPQHF
TRBV9,TRBJ1-6,NA,NA,TGTGCCAGCAGCCCCGGACCTAACGCTCTCCTCCACTTT,CASSPGPNALLHF
TRBV4-3,TRBJ1-6,NA,many,TGCGCCAGCAGCCAAGGTGGGACTCCAGCCAGTTCACCCCTCCACTTT,CASSQGGTPASSPLHF
TRBV19,TRBJ2-7,TRBD1,many,TGTGCCAGTAGTCCAAGAGGACAGGGGGGGACCTACGAGCAGTACTTC,CASSPRGQGGTYEQYF
TRBV7-3,TRBJ2-3,NA,few,TGTGCCAGCAGCGTCGGGATTTATAGCACAGATACGCAGTATTTT,CASSVGIYSTDTQYF
TRBV10-3,TRBJ2-7,TRBD1,NA,TGTGCCATCACCGGGGACAGGGATAAGTCGGGGCCCCTGTACTTC,CAITGDRDKSGPLYF
TRBV11-3,TRBJ1-1,TRBD1,many,TGTGCCAGCAGCTTAGTTGGGGACAGTGAAGCTTTCTTT,CASSLVGDSEAFF
TRBV20-1,TRBJ2-6,NA,NA,TGCAGTGCCTACAGGGCCTTGGGCTCCTACGTCCTGACTTTC,CSAYRALGSYVLTF
TRBV6-6,TRBJ1-1,NA,many,TGTGCCAGCAGTACGCTTAAAGGGTACCCAATGAACACTGAAGCTTTCTTT,CASSTLKGYPMNTEAFF
TRBV9,TRBJ1-4,NA,NA,TGTGCCAGCAGCGCCACTTGGCAAATGGAGGAAAAACTGTTTTTT,CASSATWQMEEKLFF
TRBV7-9,TRBJ2-5,TRBD2,many,TGTGCCAGCAGTCGAGGAGTAGCGGGCCAAGAGACCCAGTACTTC,CASSRGVAGQETQYF
TRBV20-1,TRBJ2-7,TRBD2,NA,TGCAGTGCTAGAGGAGAGGCGGGAGGGTTTTACGAGCAGTACTTC,CSARGEAGGFYEQYF
TRBV24-1,TRBJ1-2,TRBD1,NA,TGTGCCACCAGTGATGGGGACAGCTATGGCTACACCTTC,CATSDGDSYGYTF
TRBV29-1,TRBJ1-1,NA,NA,TGCAGCACCAAAGAGACAGGCGCTACTGAAGCTTTCTTT,CSTKETGATEAFF
TRBV12-3/TRBV12-4,TRBJ2-2,NA,many,TGTGCCAGCAGGCTTACTAGTTTTAGCACCGGGGAGCTGTTTTTT,CASRLTSFSTGELFF
TRBV27,TRBJ2-2,NA,few,TGTGCCAGCAAACGACAGGAATCGAACACCGGGGAGCTGTTTTTT,CASKRQESNTGELFF
TRBV5-1,TRBJ1-1,TRBD1,NA,TGCGCCAGCTCCCTGGGGACAGGGGGCGAATCGGAAGCTTTCTTT,CASSLGTGGESEAFF
TRBV20-1,TRBJ1-4,TRBD1,many,TGCAGTGCTTGCCCAGGGGGCCTTAATGAAAAACTGTTTTTT,CSACPGGLNEKLFF
TRBV3-1,TRBJ1-1,TRBD1,NA,TGTGCCAGCAGCCAAGATGGGACAGGGGGCTCGGCTTTCTTT,CASSQDGTGGSAFF
TRBV5-1,TRBJ2-5,NA,NA,TGCGCCAGCAGCCCCGGACTAGATGGGACAGGCCAAGAGACCCAGTACTTC,CASSPGLDGTGQETQYF
TRBV20-1,TRBJ1-1,TRBD1,many,TGCAGTGCTAGAGGTCAGGGGGCGCAGTTCCTCCCTGAAGCTTTCTTT,CSARGQGAQFLPEAFF
TRBV20-1,TRBJ2-5,NA,many,TGCAGTGCTAGAGACGATGAGACCCAGTACTTC,CSARDDETQYF
TRBV7-4,TRBJ2-3,TRBD1,NA,TGTGCCAGCAGCTATCCCCCCACGGGACAGGGCGCAGATACGCAGTATTTT,CASSYPPTGQGADTQYF
TRBV7-9,TRBJ1-4,TRBD1,NA,TGTGCCAGCAGCCCGCCGGGGACAGGGGTAGGAGAAAAACTGTTTTTT,CASSPPGTGVGEKLFF
TRBV12-3/TRBV12-4,TRBJ1-2,TRBD1,few,TGTGCCAGCAGTTCACAGGGGGCGTATGGCTACACCTTC,CASSSQGAYGYTF
TRBV7-2,TRBJ2-7,TRBD2,many,TGTGCCAGCAGCGGAGGGACTAGCGGGAGGGTCTACGAGCAGTACTTC,CASSGGTSGRVYEQYF
TRBV2,TRBJ1-2,NA,once,TGTGCCAGCAGAGGGACTCCCTATGGCTACACCTTC,CASRGTPYGYTF
TRBV10-3,TRBJ1-2,NA,NA,TGTGCCATCAGTGGCCACGGACGGACTGGGAACTATGGCTACACCTTC,CAISGHGRTGNYGYTF
TRBV19,TRBJ1-1,NA,many,TGTGCCAGTAGTATTGGGCAGGTGAACACTGAAGCTTTCTTT,CASSIGQVNTEAFF
TRBV6-2/TRBV6-3,TRBJ2-7,TRBD2,few,TGTGCCAGCGGGCGGGAGCGGTACGAGCAGTACTTC,CASGRERYEQYF
TRBV20-1,TRBJ2-7,NA,many,TGCAGTGCTAGAGATGCTGAGGCAGGAGCCTACGAGCAGTACTTC,CSARDAEAGAYEQYF
TRBV10-3,TRBJ1-2,NA,many,TGTGCCATCAGTGGTGGTTGGTATGGCTACACCTTC,CAISGGWYGYTF
TRBV2,TRBJ2-7,NA,NA,TGTGCCAGCAGTGAAGCAGGGAACGAGCAGTACTTC,CASSEAGNEQYF
TRBV10-3,TRBJ2-6,NA,NA,TGTGCCACCGGTCCCTCTGGGGCCAACGTCCTGACTTTC,CATGPSGANVLTF
TRBV19,TRBJ2-5,NA,many,TGTGCCAGTTCCAATCCAAGGGATGTACAAGAGACCCAGTACTTC,CASSNPRDVQETQYF
TRBV5-1,TRBJ1-1,NA,NA,TGCGCCAGCAGCGGGGGGACCTACACTGAAGCTTTCTTT,CASSGGTYTEAFF
TRBV20-1,TRBJ2-7,TRBD2,NA,TGCAGTGCTAGCGGGAGGGCCGTCCACGAGCAGTACTTC,CSASGRAVHEQYF
TRBV29-1,TRBJ2-1,TRBD2,NA,TGCAGCGTTGAGACTAGCGGGGCCCCAGGGGAGCAGTTCTTC,CSVETSGAPGEQFF